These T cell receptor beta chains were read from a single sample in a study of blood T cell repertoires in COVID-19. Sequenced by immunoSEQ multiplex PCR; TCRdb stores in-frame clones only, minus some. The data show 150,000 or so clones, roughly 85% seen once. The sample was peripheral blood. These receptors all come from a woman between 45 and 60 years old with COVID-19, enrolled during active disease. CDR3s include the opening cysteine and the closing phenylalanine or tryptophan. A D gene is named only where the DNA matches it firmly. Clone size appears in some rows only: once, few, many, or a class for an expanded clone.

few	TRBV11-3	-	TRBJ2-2	CASSLEGDGELFF	TGTGCCAGCAGCTTAGAAGGAGACGGGGAGCTGTTTTTT
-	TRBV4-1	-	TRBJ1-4	CASSHQRGRLATNEKLFF	TGCGCCAGCAGCCACCAACGTGGGAGACTTGCAACTAATGAAAAACTGTTTTTT
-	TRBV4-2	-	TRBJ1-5	CASSQGHTGGNQPQHF	TGTGCCAGCAGCCAAGGACATACGGGAGGCAATCAGCCCCAGCATTTT
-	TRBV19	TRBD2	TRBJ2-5	CASSPGLGGETQYF	TGTGCCAGTAGTCCTGGACTAGGCGGAGAGACCCAGTACTTC
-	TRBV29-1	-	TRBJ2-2	CSVVRGHTGELFF	TGCAGCGTTGTCAGGGGACACACCGGGGAGCTGTTTTTT
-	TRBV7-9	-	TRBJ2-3	CASSSRRLGTDTQYF	TGTGCCAGCAGCTCACGGCGGCTCGGTACAGATACGCAGTATTTT
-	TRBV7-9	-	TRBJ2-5	CASSLGAGQETQYF	TGTGCCAGCAGCTTAGGAGCGGGCCAAGAGACCCAGTACTTC
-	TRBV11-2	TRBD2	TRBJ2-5	CASSRTSGGAWETQYF	TGTGCCAGCAGCCGGACTAGCGGGGGGGCGTGGGAGACCCAGTACTTC
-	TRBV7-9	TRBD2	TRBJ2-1	CASSSGTSDHNEQFF	TGTGCCAGCAGCTCCGGGACTAGCGACCACAATGAGCAGTTCTTC
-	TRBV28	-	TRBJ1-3	CASSRYGNTIYF	TGTGCCAGCAGCCGCTATGGAAACACCATATATTTT
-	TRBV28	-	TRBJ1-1	CASSLQGYTEAFF	TGTGCCAGCAGTCTCCAGGGATACACTGAAGCTTTCTTT
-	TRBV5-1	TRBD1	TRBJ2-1	CASSRYLGQGTSSYNEQFF	TGCGCCAGCAGCCGTTACCTAGGACAGGGTACGAGCTCCTACAATGAGCAGTTCTTC
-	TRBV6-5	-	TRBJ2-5	CASTKDTEETQYF	TGTGCCAGCACCAAGGACACTGAAGAGACCCAGTACTTC
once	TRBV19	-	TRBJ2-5	CASSISRNPQETQYF	TGTGCCAGTAGTATTTCGAGAAATCCACAAGAGACCCAGTACTTC
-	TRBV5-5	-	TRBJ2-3	CASSLGSSSSTDTQYF	TGTGCCAGCAGCTTGGGGAGTTCCTCTAGCACAGATACGCAGTATTTT
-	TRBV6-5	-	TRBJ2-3	CASSYRAGFGTDTQYF	TGTGCCAGCAGTTACCGTGCGGGGTTCGGGACAGATACGCAGTATTTT
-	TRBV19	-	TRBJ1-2	CASSSGHADSYGYTF	TGTGCCAGTAGTTCCGGACACGCCGATTCGTATGGCTACACCTTC
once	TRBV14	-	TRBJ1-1	CASPIGRPGTEAFF	TGTGCCAGCCCCATAGGTCGGCCGGGCACTGAAGCTTTCTTT
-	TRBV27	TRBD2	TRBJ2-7	CASSSGTNLYEQYF	TGTGCCAGCAGTTCTGGGACTAACCTCTACGAGCAGTACTTC
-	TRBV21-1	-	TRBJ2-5	CASGIRFLGQGPQETQYF	TGTGCCAGCGGAATTAGGTTTTTGGGACAGGGGCCCCAAGAGACCCAGTACTTC
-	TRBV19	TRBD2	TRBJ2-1	CASSNSGGAYEQFF	TGTGCCAGTAGTAACAGCGGGGGGGCCTATGAGCAGTTCTTC
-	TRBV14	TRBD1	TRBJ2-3	CASSQIAGTGGTDTQYF	TGTGCCAGCAGCCAAATAGCCGGGACAGGGGGGACAGATACGCAGTATTTT
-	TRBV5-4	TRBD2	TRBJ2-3	CASNRGTSGGNTDTQYF	TGTGCCAGCAACAGGGGGACTAGCGGGGGAAACACAGATACGCAGTATTTT
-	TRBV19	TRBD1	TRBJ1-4	CASRSKGAPNEKLFF	TGTGCCAGTAGGTCCAAGGGGGCCCCTAATGAAAAACTGTTTTTT
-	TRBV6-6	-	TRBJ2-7	CASSYGAREQYF	TGTGCCAGCAGTTACGGAGCGCGTGAGCAGTACTTC
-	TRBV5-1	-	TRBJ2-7	CASSSDTAIYEQYF	TGCGCCAGCAGCTCCGACACCGCTATTTACGAGCAGTACTTC
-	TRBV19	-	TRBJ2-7	CASSKDGGYEQYF	TGTGCCAGTAGTAAAGACGGGGGCTACGAGCAGTACTTC
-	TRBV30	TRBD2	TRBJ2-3	CAWAGTSLVDTQYF	TGTGCCTGGGCCGGGACTAGCCTTGTAGATACGCAGTATTTT
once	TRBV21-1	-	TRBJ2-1	CASSGAAHEQFF	TGTGCCAGCAGCGGGGCGGCCCACGAGCAGTTCTTC